Reported below is one T cell receptor beta chain. This record comes from a study of T cells in Graves' hyperthyroidism and ophthalmopathy. RNA transcripts were the template for amplifying TCR beta CDR3 regions. A set of HTBI primers served as the primers for a first-round RT-PCR of the TCR CDR3. MiXCR, applied by TCRdb to the multiplex PCR reads, yields one record per CDR3 protein. The table shows 250,000 to 300,000 distinct CDR3 sequences, with roughly 15% occurring only once. The diagnoses drew upon clinical symptoms, serum thyroxine and TRAb, thyroid ultrasound and orbital computed tomography. PBMCs stemmed from around 10 ml fresh peripheral blood. V was shortened by 2 bases and J by 3 bases, with 11 bases between the two germline ends. The CDR3 sequence is 15 residues long. Germline CDR1 is MNHEY and CDR2 is SVGEGT.

Sequenced: blood. The source is a woman younger than 45 with Graves' hyperthyroidism that later progressed to Graves' ophthalmopathy. This chain joins TRBV6-2 or TRBV6-3 and TRBJ2-1; perhaps TRBD2 as D (5 bases). The CDR3 DNA reads as TGTGCCAGCAGTTACCGGGAAGGGAGCTACAATGAGCAGTTCTTC. Its protein product is CASSYREGSYNEQFF.